The next 10 T cell receptor beta chains were all read from a single sample in a study of blood T cell repertoires in COVID-19. TCRdb's copy holds only in-frame clones and misses some; the assay was immunoSEQ multiplex PCR. The table records approximately 170,000 clones, 70% to 90% of them present only once. Specimen: PBMCs or T cells enriched from blood (not recorded which). The receptors were sampled from a woman under 30 who had recovered from COVID-19.

The chain joins TRBV6-6 to TRBJ2-1, with TRBD2 as a possible D gene (6 bases). Looked up from germline, CDR1 is MNHNY and CDR2 is SVGAGI (reference sequence). The germline V and J ends were trimmed by 3 bases and 0 bases, with 12 bases remaining between them. This CDR3 has 16 residues. The CDR3: CASSYSSASSYNEQFF. The CDR3, as DNA: TGTGCCAGCAGTTATTCTAGCGCTAGCTCCTACAATGAGCAGTTCTTC.

The chain carries TRBV7-2 and TRBJ2-5; 9 nucleotides line up with TRBD1. CDR3 size: 14 residues. The V segment lost 4 bases and the J segment 3 bases; nucleotides outside the gene matches: 3. Germline V gives CDR1 SGHTA, CDR2 FQGNSA. In nucleotides, the CDR3 is TGTGCCAGCAGCTCTTGGACAGGGGAAGAGACCCAGTACTTC. It codes for CASSSWTGEETQYF.

This sequence joins TRBV5-5 and TRBJ2-2; TRBD1 might be the D (5 bases). Looked up from germline, CDR1 is SGHKS and CDR2 is YYEKEE (reference sequence). There are 14 residues in the CDR3. V was trimmed by 2 bases and J by 13 bases, leaving 18 bases between them. The CDR3 sequence: CASSLETETARLFF. CDR3 bases: TGTGCCAGCAGCTTAGAGACAGAGACCGCGCGGCTGTTTTTT.

The chain joins TRBV19 to TRBJ1-5; the D gene is possibly TRBD1 (6 bases). CDR1 and CDR2 from the germline V gene are LNHDA and SQIVND (reference sequence). Deletions cut 4 bases from V and 0 bases from J, with 13 bases between. This CDR3 is built from 16 residues. CDR3 region: CASSKWDTYSNQPQHF. The CDR3 DNA is TGTGCCAGTAGTAAGTGGGACACATATAGCAATCAGCCCCAGCATTTT.

V usage is TRBV27 and J usage is TRBJ1-2, with D tentatively TRBD1 (6 bases). Deletions cut 3 bases from V and 3 bases from J, with 20 bases between. This CDR3 has 17 amino acids. Germline CDR1 and CDR2: MNHEY and SMNVEV (reference sequence). In DNA, the CDR3 is TGTGCCAGCAGTTTCTTGGGGGGGCGACGTACCGACTATGGCTACACCTTC. This encodes CASSFLGGRRTDYGYTF.

This clone is a singleton in its sample. This sequence joins TRBV30 and TRBJ2-7, with 9 positions matching TRBD1. The V segment lost 0 bases and the J segment 0 bases; nucleotides outside the gene matches: 12. The CDR3 is 18 amino acids. Germline assignment: CDR1 GTSNPN and CDR2 SVGIG (reference sequence). The CDR3 here is CAWSVRNRGHDSSYEQYF. The CDR3 nucleotides are TGTGCCTGGAGTGTACGTAACAGGGGGCACGACAGCTCCTACGAGCAGTACTTC.

This clone was seen a single time. J is TRBJ2-6 and V is TRBV7-9, with D perhaps matching TRBD1 (6 bases). This CDR3 has 17 amino acids. Trimming cost V 5 bases and J 0 bases, with 14 bases left between them. Per the germline V gene, CDR1 is SEHNR and CDR2 is FQNEAQ (reference sequence). The CDR3 protein is CASSRPDRTSGANVLTF. The CDR3 bases are TGTGCCAGCAGCCGGCCGGACAGAACCTCTGGGGCCAACGTCCTGACTTTC.

V is TRBV5-1 and J is TRBJ2-7; D may be TRBD1 (5 bases). The CDR3 sequence is 14 residues long. The germline V gene encodes CDR1 SGHRS and CDR2 YFSETQ. V was trimmed by 5 bases and J by 3 bases, leaving 15 bases between them. CDR3 sequence: CASRRSREDYEQYF. In DNA form, the CDR3 reads TGCGCCAGCAGAAGGTCCAGGGAAGACTACGAGCAGTACTTC.

V gene TRBV18 combines with J gene TRBJ2-1, with 11 bases identical to TRBD2. The ends lost 4 bases at V and 10 bases at J; junction bases unmatched: 9. Germline V gene sequence: CDR1 KGHSH, CDR2 LQKENI. This CDR3 contains 15 residues. CDR3 bases: TGTGCCAGCTCACGGGGTACCGGGACTAGCGGCGAGCAGTTCTTC. Residues: CASSRGTGTSGEQFF.

This clone was seen only once. The chain recombines TRBV5-4 with TRBJ1-1; D gene unclear. CDR1 SGHNT and CDR2 YYREEE come from the germline V gene (reference sequence). V was cut by 0 bases and J by 1 base, with 4 bases left in between. The CDR3 length is 13 residues. Written as DNA, the CDR3 is TGTGCCAGCAGCTTGGCGGGGAACACTGAAGCTTTCTTT. Its protein product is CASSLAGNTEAFF.